The entry that follows covers one T cell receptor beta chain sequence. The sample originates from a study of T cell repertoires in cytomegalovirus infection. MiXCR, run by TCRdb on the reads, gives a single entry per CDR3 protein. The sample consists of fewer than 550,000 distinct CDR3 sequences, 11% of them appearing once. The germline V and J ends were trimmed by 0 bases and 4 bases, with 19 bases remaining between them. This CDR3 has 16 residues. CDR1 and CDR2 from the germline V gene are DFQATT and SNEGSKA (reference sequence). Sequencing was carried out using PBMCs. This sequence was found in a human donor in good health (CMV status not recorded). Some clones in this sample may be carry-over from other donors' samples. This chain connects TRBV20-1 to TRBJ2-7; D may correspond to TRBD1 or TRBD2 (5 bases each). CDR3 in DNA: TGCAGTGCTAGAGACCCCTCTGGGCAGGGAGCTTACGAGCAGTACTTC. As protein: CSARDPSGQGAYEQYF.